This entry concerns a single TCR beta chain. The data derive from a study of blood T cell repertoires in COVID-19. The wider study: Whether acute or convalescent, the COVID-19 samples came from the United States, Italy and Spain.

Original data processing: Cell counts per sample came from amplifying reference gene primers. The protocol was immunoSEQ multiplex PCR, while the TCRdb copy is restricted to in-frame clones and leaves out a portion. V, J and clone size derive from that table, while D and trimming were established from the DNA sequence. The sample shows about 120,000 clones, around 77% of them seen only once. There are 15 residues in the CDR3. Trimming removed 3 bases at V and 6 bases at J, with 19 bases between. Germline-derived CDR1 and CDR2 are SGHTS and YDEGEE. The sequenced sample was peripheral blood. The receptor's source is a human donor in a cohort sampled during active COVID-19. The chain recombines TRBV5-8 with TRBJ2-7; D possibly corresponds to TRBD1 (5 bases). Written as DNA, the CDR3 is TGTGCCAGCAGCTCAATGACAGCTCGGGCTTCCGAGCAGTACTTC. Amino acid sequence: CASSSMTARASEQYF. The variable domain in full, with the rest retrieved from reference TRBV5-8 and TRBJ2-7, is EAGVTQSPTHLIKTRGQQATLRCSPISGHTSVYWYQQALGLGLQFLLWYDEGEERNRGNFPPRFSGRQFPNYSSELNVNALELEDSALYLCASSSMTARASEQYFGPGTRLTVT.